Listed here are 2 T cell receptor beta chains from one sample, sequenced in a study of molecular identifiers for immune sequencing clone quantification (dated by TCRdb to 2017 to 2018). Receptor libraries were prepared by PCR. The sequencing machine was a NextSeq 500. TCRdb applied fastp at Q25 and MiXCR to the public reads, then kept only in-frame beta chains. Rows with one shared CDR3 protein collapse into an entry with the most common genes and DNA. The sample table lists hundreds of thousands of distinct CDR3 sequences, roughly 23% of them with a count of one. Clones ranked in the top ten supply about 0.81% of the sample. The sample consisted of naive CD8+ T cells from blood, with Jurkat cell RNA spiked in. According to the study, the label for this sample's cell subset or site signals: FACS-sorted CD8+CD4-CCR7+CD45RA+ naive T cells. The receptors stem from a human donor in good health. Some libraries in this study had Jurkat cell RNA spiked in.

This clonotype was seen many times. The CDR3: CASSDRQGIPDTQYF. As DNA, the CDR3 is TGTGCCAGCAGCGACCGACAGGGTATCCCAGATACGCAGTATTTT. This chain joins TRBV7-9 and TRBJ2-3, with 7 bases aligning to TRBD1. Germline CDR1 reads SEHNR; CDR2 reads FQNEAQ (reference sequence). The CDR3 contains 15 residues. V dropped 5 bases and J dropped 4; count of bases not matched to a gene: 9.

The J gene is TRBJ2-7, the V gene TRBV4-1; maybe TRBD1 (6 bases). Germline V gene data show CDR1 as MGHRA and CDR2 as YSYEKL. The germline V and J ends were trimmed by 1 base and 3 bases, with 13 bases remaining between them. The CDR3 is 15 residues long. CDR3 amino acids: CASSQVHGGSYEQYF. Written as DNA, the CDR3 is TGCGCCAGCAGCCAAGTCCATGGGGGCAGCTACGAGCAGTACTTC.